The clone carrying this T cell receptor beta chain occurred many times. The use of a sample-barcoded 5' primer and a J-beta primer mix characterized a second PCR of roughly 6 to 11 cycles. In TCRdb, the 5' RACE reads were re-called with MiXCR into one record per CDR3 protein. The repertoire consists of a few hundred thousand distinct CDR3 sequences, with about 49% occurring once and the leading ten covering 45% to 55%. Germline trimming cut 4 bases from V and 1 base from J; bases unmatched to any gene: 5. CDR1 LGHDT and CDR2 YNNKEL come from the germline V gene (reference sequence). This CDR3 region has 16 residues. The data were obtained in a study of blood T cells in healthy people across ages.

V is TRBV3-1 and J is TRBJ2-3, with 10 bases identical to TRBD2. The sequence came from a man between 60 and 75 years old in good health. The specimen was blood. The CDR3 nucleotides read TGTGCCAGCAGCCTCCCGCTAGCGGGGGGCACAGATACGCAGTATTTT. It codes for CASSLPLAGGTDTQYF.